One sample yielded the 5 T cell receptor beta chains listed below, sequenced in a study of response to subunit inactivated influenza vaccine (dated by TCRdb to 2017 to 2018). Library preparation was by RT-PCR. Instrument on record: Illumina HiSeq 2500. The public reads were run again by TCRdb, first through fastp at Q25 and then through MiXCR, and only productive beta chains were kept. For every CDR3 protein sequence, its rows merge into one entry that carries the most common genes and DNA. The table for this sample lists approximately 680,000 distinct CDR3 sequences; 15% to 17% of them were counted only once. 11% of the sample rests with the top ten. The starting material was PBMCs from blood, obtained 12 days after vaccination. The source is a man over 45 who received an inactivated influenza vaccine. Donor details come from another sample of the same person, matched by shared clones.

This clonotype has only a few counts. The rearrangement uses TRBV5-1 and TRBJ2-3, with unresolved D. V was pared by 0 bases and J by 2 bases, with 13 bases between. Germline V gene lookup returns CDR1 SGHRS and CDR2 YFSETQ. The CDR3 totals 16 residues. CDR3 residues: CASSLGQPYATDTQYF. CDR3 coding DNA: TGCGCCAGCAGCTTGGGACAACCGTACGCCACAGATACGCAGTATTTT.

The rearrangement joins TRBV28 to TRBJ2-5; 9 positions match TRBD2. CDR3 length equals 14 residues. CDR1 is MDHEN and CDR2 is SYDVKM in the germline V gene. With 2 bases clipped from V and 4 bases from J, the junction kept 2 bases outside the gene matches. In nucleotides, the CDR3 is TGTGCCAGCAGTTTAGCGGGAGGGGTAGAGACCCAGTACTTC. It translates to CASSLAGGVETQYF.

This clonotype has just a few counts. The gene calls are TRBV6-1 and TRBJ2-3; TRBD2 matches at 7 bases. The CDR3 sequence is 13 residues long. With 6 bases clipped from V and 5 bases from J, the junction kept 5 bases outside the gene matches. The germline V gene has CDR1 MNHNS and CDR2 SASEGT. The CDR3 sequence is CASRPTGGDTQYF. CDR3 sequence (DNA): TGTGCCAGCAGGCCGACGGGGGGAGATACGCAGTATTTT.

This clonotype showed up just a few times. The chain has TRBV11-2 and TRBJ2-7; tentatively, D is TRBD2 (5 bases). The CDR3 totals 14 residues. V lost 1 base and J lost 9, with 16 bases in between. Germline V CDR1 and CDR2: SGHAT, FQNNGV. This CDR3 is CASSLAGGSQAQYF. The CDR3 region has the DNA TGTGCCAGCAGCTTAGCAGGAGGCAGCCAAGCGCAGTACTTC.

This clonotype was seen only a few times. The chain recombines TRBV6-1 with TRBJ2-1; 13 bases line up with TRBD2. The V and J ends lost 7 bases and 7 bases, in that order; junction bases with no gene match: 7. CDR3 length equals 15 residues. Per germline, CDR1 MNHNS and CDR2 SASEGT. CDR3 amino acids: CASTTSGRRGNEQFF. In nucleotides, the CDR3 is TGTGCCAGCACGACTAGCGGGAGGAGGGGGAATGAGCAGTTCTTC.